The T cell receptor (beta chain) under discussion was sequenced for a study of T cell repertoires and HLA-DP antigens. Sample label represents: CD137+ CD4 T cells sorted after culture with HeLa expressing allogeneic HLA-DP. Cells were stimulated with HeLa cells transduced with HLA-DPA1/DPB1, HLA-DM, invariant chain and CD80. CD4+ cells expanded for about 15 days were restimulated roughly 25 h with allogeneic-DPB1 HeLa cells. Germline values: CDR1 SGHAT, CDR2 FQDESV (reference sequence). The CDR3 has 16 amino acids. V dropped 4 bases and J dropped 4 bases, with 17 bases sitting between them. Measured with immunoSEQ multiplex PCR; TCRdb has only the in-frame clones, and not every one. This table holds some 700 clones, less than 70% found once.

The V and J genes are TRBV11-1 and TRBJ2-1, with D perhaps TRBD1 or TRBD2 (6 bases each). Sequencing was done on a sample of alloreactive CD137+ CD4+ T cells from cultured PBMCs. The subset here: CD137+ CD4+ cells sorted after 20 to 30 h restimulation with the allogeneic HLA-DP-expressing HeLa cells. The source of this sequence is a woman between 18 and 29 years old in good health and CMV-seronegative. The CDR3 coding sequence is TGTGCCAGCAGCTGGGGGGACCGGGACATATACAATGAGCAGTTCTTC. It specifies CASSWGDRDIYNEQFF.